This T cell receptor beta chain was recorded in a study of circulating CD8 cells and anti-PD-1 response in melanoma. As for the study in general: Treatment was intravenous nivolumab at 3 mg/kg every 2 weeks. Responders had complete or partial responses; non-responders had stable or progressive disease. Anti-PD-1 was first-line therapy for about 50% of the 13 patients. Study outcomes and limitations: DNEG was most diverse; TIGIT repertoires were least diverse.

Sorting of live CD3+CD8+TCRalphabeta+ cells by PD-1 and/or TIGIT gave four subsets. Sample share makes this clonotype large. Its antigen is not identified. Using roughly 15 ng of total RNA, TCR libraries were made with the QIAseq Immune Repertoire TCR panel. TCRdb processed the reads anew with MiXCR; each CDR3 protein has one entry. The sample includes roughly 750 distinct CDR3 sequences, around 7.1% of them seen just once. Germline CDR1 reads MDHEN; CDR2 reads SYDVKM. There are 12 residues in the CDR3. The V and J ends lost 3 bases and 6 bases respectively, with 9 bases between them. The chain employs TRBV28 and TRBJ2-7; no definite D call. The sequencing used CD8+ T cells from PBMCs, collected at baseline or after one month of anti-PD-1 therapy (not recorded which). The sequence was obtained from a human donor with melanoma. The CDR3 DNA sequence: TGTGCCAGCAGTTTTCCAACGCGCGAGCAGTACTTC. This translates into CASSFPTREQYF. The variable domain in full, completed from reference TRBV28 and TRBJ2-7, reads DVKVTQSSRYLVKRTGEKVFLECVQDMDHENMFWYRQDPGLGLRLIYFSYDVKMKEKGDIPEGYSVSREKKERFSLILESASTNQTSMYLCASSFPTREQYFGPGTRLTVT.